One sample yielded the 5 T cell receptor beta chains listed below, sequenced in a study of blood T cell repertoires in COVID-19. Sequencing was performed with immunoSEQ multiplex PCR; in TCRdb, only in-frame clones are kept and a portion is missing. Here the sample spans more than 95,000 clones, 87% being singletons. The source material was peripheral blood. Receptors originate from a man aged 50 to 60 in a cohort sampled during active COVID-19.

The chain joins TRBV13 to TRBJ1-5; no firm D call. V gave up 2 bases and J gave up 5 bases, with 13 bases separating them. Germline V lookup: CDR1 PRHDT, CDR2 FYEKMQ (reference sequence). The CDR3 is 15 amino acids. For the CDR3, the DNA is TGTGCCAGCAGCTTACGGTCGAACGCGGATCAGCCCCAGCATTTT. Translating gives CASSLRSNADQPQHF.

The chain employs TRBV19 and TRBJ1-5; weak D call: TRBD1 (6 bases). The CDR3 runs 15 residues. V was shortened by 4 bases and J by 4 bases, with 14 bases between the two germline ends. The germline CDR1 and CDR2 sequences are LNHDA and SQIVND (reference sequence). This CDR3 reads CASSKNRETNQPQHF. The DNA of the CDR3 is TGTGCCAGTAGTAAGAACAGGGAAACAAATCAGCCCCAGCATTTT.

This chain joins TRBV7-2 and TRBJ2-1, with 9 bases aligning to TRBD1. The CDR3 is 16 residues long. The V gene end was trimmed by 5 bases and the J gene end by 7 bases; junction bases not matched to a gene: 12. Germline V gene lookup returns CDR1 SGHTA and CDR2 FQGNSA. The CDR3 DNA follows: TGTGCCAGCAGCCGGAACAGGGGGCGCTTAGGAAATGAGCAGTTCTTC. This gives the protein CASSRNRGRLGNEQFF.

The chain combines TRBV24-1 with TRBJ2-7; 9 positions match TRBD1. The trim removed 3 bases at V and 5 bases at J, leaving 7 bases unmatched. The CDR3 covers 15 residues. Germline V CDR1 and CDR2: KGHDR, SFDVKD. DNA of the CDR3: TGTGCCACCAGTGATGGTCGGGACAGGGCCCACGAGCAGTACTTC. As protein: CATSDGRDRAHEQYF.

This clone was seen only once. The rearrangement uses TRBV4-2 and TRBJ1-4; D call uncertain. The CDR3 spans 16 residues. Trimming left V 1 base short and J 4 bases short, with 13 bases between. Germline assignment: CDR1 LGHNA and CDR2 YNFKEQ. Here the CDR3 reads CASSQAPVNVNEKLFF. As DNA, the CDR3 is TGTGCCAGCAGCCAAGCACCAGTGAACGTTAATGAAAAACTGTTTTTT.